This TCR beta chain was captured in a study of blood T cell repertoires in COVID-19. Looking at the study overall: Samples came from the United States, Italy and Spain, spanning acute and convalescent COVID-19. PBMCs, B-cell-depleted T cells, or T cells provided the cDNA or gDNA that made up the material.

Trimming shortened V by 1 base and J by 6 bases, and 12 bases separated the two germline ends. The CDR3 runs to 14 residues. Germline CDR1 SNHLY, CDR2 FYNNEI. Data came from immunoSEQ multiplex PCR; TCRdb stores just in-frame clones and leaves some out. Altogether about 190,000 clones are present, roughly 84% being singletons, with the ten largest covering around 5.9%. Sequenced material: peripheral blood. The chain recombines TRBV2 with TRBJ1-1; D unresolved. This TCR was sampled from a woman aged 40 to 55 who had recovered from COVID-19. This CDR3 is CASSEDTSVAEAFF. CDR3 nucleotide sequence: TGTGCCAGCAGTGAAGATACTTCGGTCGCTGAAGCTTTCTTT. The whole variable domain, remainder taken from reference TRBV2 and TRBJ1-1, is EPEVTQTPSHQVTQMGQEVILRCVPISNHLYFYWYRQILGQKVEFLVSFYNNEISEKSEIFDDQFSVERPDGSNFTLKIRSTKLEDSAMYFCASSEDTSVAEAFFGQGTRLTVV.